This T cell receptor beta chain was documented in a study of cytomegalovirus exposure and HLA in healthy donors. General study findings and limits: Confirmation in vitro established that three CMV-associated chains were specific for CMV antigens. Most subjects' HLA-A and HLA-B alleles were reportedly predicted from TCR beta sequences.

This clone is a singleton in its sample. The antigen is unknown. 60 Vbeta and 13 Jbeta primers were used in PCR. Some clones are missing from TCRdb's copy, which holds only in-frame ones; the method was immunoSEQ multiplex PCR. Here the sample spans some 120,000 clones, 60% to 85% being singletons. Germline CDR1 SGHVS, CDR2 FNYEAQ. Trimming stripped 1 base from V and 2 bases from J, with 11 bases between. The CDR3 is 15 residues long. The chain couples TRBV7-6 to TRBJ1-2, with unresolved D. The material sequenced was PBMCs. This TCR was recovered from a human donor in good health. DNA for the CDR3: TGTGCCAGCAGCTTAGTGTCAAGGGAGAACTATGGCTACACCTTC. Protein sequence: CASSLVSRENYGYTF. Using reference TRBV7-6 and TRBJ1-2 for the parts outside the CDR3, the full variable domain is GAGVSQSPRYKVTKRGQDVALRCDPISGHVSLYWYRQALGQGPEFLTYFNYEAQQDKSGLPNDRFSAERPEGSISTLTIQRTEQRDSAMYRCASSLVSRENYGYTFGSGTRLTVV.